This is a list of T cell receptor beta chains from one sample in a study of immune cell composition in non-small cell lung cancer. The table came from immunoSEQ multiplex PCR; TCRdb's copy has only in-frame clones and leaves some out. Of around 8,400 clones detected, about 75% appear once; the ten largest clones hold roughly 7.7%. The sequencing input was lung tumor tissue. The receptor source for this set is a human donor with non-small cell lung cancer. Each CDR3 is given with its conserved first and last residue.

v_gene	j_gene	CDR3aa
TRBV2	TRBJ1-1	CASRRDTGGNTEAFF
TRBV30	TRBJ2-5	CAWSPMRYQETQYF
TRBV9	TRBJ2-2	CASSPRQGNTGELFF
TRBV6-1	TRBJ1-5	CASTNTGSNQPQHF
TRBV7-9	TRBJ1-5	CASSYGHSNQPQHF
TRBV4-2	TRBJ2-7	CASSQTSGTASYEQYF
TRBV4-2	TRBJ2-7	CASSQSGGYFYEQYF
TRBV29-1	TRBJ2-5	CSALGTSGGGETQYF
TRBV4-2	TRBJ1-2	CASSQLLRVEGNGYTF
TRBV4-1	TRBJ1-1	CASSQPDRLSTEAFF
TRBV6-5	TRBJ1-2	CASSPAPVYGYTF
TRBV15	TRBJ1-1	CATSRDRGTEDTEAFF
TRBV11-2	TRBJ1-1	CASSLGMWGGTEAFF
TRBV30	TRBJ1-2	CACNRDTNYGYTF
TRBV9	TRBJ2-1	CASSVEGSGGANEQFF
TRBV6-1	TRBJ2-7	CASRGGPRYEQYF
TRBV7-8	TRBJ1-4	CASSPRTGGFREKLFF
TRBV11-2	TRBJ2-7	CASSPNPGQVEYYEQYF
TRBV19	TRBJ2-2	CASSIVPRLGGRGTGELFF
TRBV5-1	TRBJ1-2	CASSSGQGRHYGYTF
TRBV19	TRBJ2-3	CASSIGGSMGAQYF
TRBV11-3	TRBJ2-2	CASSPGYKKTGELFF
TRBV19	TRBJ2-5	CATRRGLQETQYF
TRBV30	TRBJ2-7	CAWSTRGYSRGYEQYF
TRBV4-2	TRBJ2-7	CASSQVSRLAGGEQYF
TRBV28	TRBJ1-2	CASSPTWGTQGYGYTF
TRBV5-8	TRBJ2-3	CASSVGLAVADTQYF
TRBV7-9	TRBJ1-5	CASSLQGHNQPQHF
TRBV19	TRBJ1-1	CASSIRGNTEAFF
TRBV10-3	TRBJ1-2	CAISGQGRQFDGYTF
TRBV30	TRBJ1-1	CAWSVPSWRDRNTEAFF
TRBV7-8	TRBJ2-2	CASSLIGTSGGGTGELFF
TRBV11-1	TRBJ1-5	CASRPDRGNQPQHF